A single sample gave rise to the 10 T cell receptor beta chains below, sequenced in a study of T cells expressing NK-cell markers. TCRdb reprocessed the 5' RACE reads and stores each CDR3 protein as one record, lacking DNA. Its table lists some 440,000 distinct CDR3 sequences. Sequencing input: blood T cells: a sorted CD56 or NKG2C T cell subset, CD4+ or CD8+ T cells, or bulk PBMC T cells (not recorded which). Receptors were obtained from a woman aged 45-65 years in good health.

V usage is TRBV12-3 or TRBV12-4 and J usage is TRBJ2-7; TCRdb returns TRBD1, unconfirmable since there is no DNA. This CDR3 is 13 amino acids long. The CDR3 protein is CASSWKGWVEQYF.

The rearrangement joins TRBV14 to TRBJ2-3; TCRdb picks TRBD2, but there is no DNA to check that call. Germline V CDR1 and CDR2: SGHDN, FVKESK. The CDR3 contains 15 residues. The chain's CDR3 is CASSPPGLSTDTQYF.

CDR3 loop: CASSSGRTNEKLFF. V usage is TRBV18 and J usage is TRBJ1-4; no DNA is available, so the TRBD1 call from TCRdb remains unchecked. The CDR3 is made up of 14 amino acids. Germline V lookup: CDR1 KGHSH, CDR2 LQKENI.

The CDR3 spells CATSDLVASTDTQYF. The chain recombines TRBV24-1 with TRBJ2-3. The CDR3 has 15 residues. Germline V CDR1 and CDR2: KGHDR, SFDVKD.

The chain employs TRBV24-1 and TRBJ2-6; without DNA, the TCRdb call of TRBD1 cannot be checked. The CDR3 covers 17 residues. Germline lookup yields CDR1 KGHDR and CDR2 SFDVKD. This CDR3 is CATSLAGGGSGANVLTF.

The chain employs TRBV20-1 and TRBJ2-3; TCRdb outputs TRBD1, but without DNA this stays unchecked. Germline V gives CDR1 DFQATT, CDR2 SNEGSKA (reference sequence). The CDR3 length is 17 residues. This CDR3 is CSARSLTRAGIGVRQYF.

This chain connects TRBV5-1 to TRBJ2-2; TCRdb returns TRBD2, unconfirmable since there is no DNA. Germline values: CDR1 SGHRS, CDR2 YFSETQ. CDR3 size: 16 residues. CDR3 residues: CASSLSSKGVTGELFF.

The CDR3 spells CASSYGLNAPGSQYF. The chain links TRBV6-5 to TRBJ2-3; the TRBD1 assignment by TCRdb is unverifiable without DNA. This CDR3 has 15 residues. Per germline, CDR1 MNHEY and CDR2 SVGAGI.

The chain employs TRBV6-6 and TRBJ2-1; TCRdb returns TRBD2, unconfirmable since there is no DNA. CDR1 and CDR2 from the germline V gene are MNHNY and SVGAGI (reference sequence). This CDR3 region has 15 residues. CDR3 region: CASSYSLAEYNEQFF.

The rearrangement joins TRBV5-4 to TRBJ2-2; the D call of TRBD2 rests on TCRdb alone, since no DNA is present to check it. The CDR3 is made up of 19 amino acids. Germline V gene sequence: CDR1 SGHNT, CDR2 YYREEE (reference sequence). CDR3 amino acids: CASRTSGTSGSAGTGELFF.